These 19 T cell receptor beta chains were all obtained from the same sample, sequenced in a study of tumor-infiltrating lymphocytes in oesophageal squamous cell carcinoma. TCRdb passed the PCR reads through MiXCR, listing each CDR3 protein once. The sample has around 11,000 distinct CDR3 sequences, under 60% seen once. The sample consisted of esophageal tumor tissue. These receptors originate from a male donor with esophageal squamous cell carcinoma.

The chain couples TRBV11-3 to TRBJ2-1; 12 positions match TRBD2. The J segment lost 0 bases and the V segment lost 0 bases, leaving 6 bases of the junction unmatched. There are 19 residues in the CDR3. The V gene's germline CDR1 is SGHNT and CDR2 YENEEA. In nucleotides, the CDR3 is TGTGCCAGCAGCTTAGAAGGGACTAGCGGGTCTAGCTCCTACAATGAGCAGTTCTTC. This codes for CASSLEGTSGSSSYNEQFF.

This sequence joins TRBV7-3 and TRBJ2-4, with TRBD2 matching over 11 bases. The J call may be in error: the DNA end matches TRBJ2-1 better. This CDR3 has 16 amino acids. Germline CDR1 and CDR2: SGHTA and FQGTGA. The CDR3, as DNA: TGTGCCAGCAGCTTAAAGGTAGCGGGAGGGCCCAATGAGCAGTTCTTC. Amino acid sequence: CASSLKVAGGPNEQFF.

The CDR3 nucleotides are TGTGCCAGCAGCCGTAACAGCCGAACTAACTATGGCTACACCTTC. This encodes CASSRNSRTNYGYTF. The chain has TRBV11-3 and TRBJ1-2; D remains ambiguous. There are 15 residues in the CDR3. Trimming shortened V by 5 bases and J by 0 bases, and 13 bases separated the two germline ends. Germline CDR1 is SGHNT and CDR2 is YENEEA.

The J gene is TRBJ2-4, the V gene TRBV7-9; possibly TRBD2 for D (7 bases). The last part of the DNA fits TRBJ2-1 better; the J call may be wrong. Germline V gene lookup returns CDR1 SEHNR and CDR2 FQNEAQ (reference sequence). There are 17 residues in the CDR3. The CDR3 nucleotides read TGTGCCAGCAGCCCGATAAGGGGGGGCCACGTGCACAATGAGCAGTTCTTC. This sequence encodes CASSPIRGGHVHNEQFF.

In its sample, this clonotype was seen many times. The junction differs from germline at one of its ends, possibly a read error. The V call is TRBV6-1, the J call TRBJ2-7, with 10 bases lining up with TRBD1. The CDR3 has 16 residues. Germline V gene sequence: CDR1 MNHNS, CDR2 SASEGT. The CDR3 sequence: CASSSQDRGLGSPLHF. The CDR3 bases are TGTGCCAGCAGTTCGCAAGACAGGGGGCTCGGTTCACCCCTCCACTTC.

The chain is built from TRBV6-8 and TRBJ2-3; TRBD2 matches at 7 bases. Germline trimming cut 2 bases from V and 6 bases from J; bases unmatched to any gene: 2. Per the germline V gene, CDR1 is MNHGY and CDR2 is SAAAGT. The CDR3 contains 13 residues. Here the CDR3 DNA reads TGTGCCAGCAGTTACACGCGGGGGGATACGCAGTATTTT. Its protein is CASSYTRGDTQYF.

This clonotype was counted between two and nine times. This chain connects TRBV12-3 or TRBV12-4 to TRBJ2-5, with D maybe TRBD2 (6 bases). Trimming left V 5 bases short and J 11 bases short, with 15 bases between. The CDR3 totals 12 residues. CDR3 DNA: TGTGCCAGCAGTCCCCTGGGGGGAGAGCAGTACTTC. Protein: CASSPLGGEQYF.

By frequency in the sample, this clonotype is medium-sized (0.01 to 0.1%). V and J are TRBV11-2 and TRBJ2-1; tentatively, D is TRBD1 (6 bases). V gave up 4 bases and J gave up 6 bases, with 16 bases separating them. CDR3 length: 15 residues. The V gene's germline CDR1 is SGHAT and CDR2 FQNNGV. The CDR3 region is CASSYLQGEGNEQFF. CDR3 nucleotides: TGTGCCAGCAGCTACCTACAGGGTGAAGGCAATGAGCAGTTCTTC. Looking up the rest from reference TRBV11-2 and TRBJ2-1 gives the full variable domain: EAGVAQSPRYKIIEKRQSVAFWCNPISGHATLYWYQQILGQGPKLLIQFQNNGVVDDSQLPKDRFSAERLKGVDSTLKIQPAKLEDSAVYLCASSYLQGEGNEQFFGPGTRLTVL.

J is TRBJ2-1 and V is TRBV7-3; D gene uncertain. The last part of the DNA fits TRBJ2-5 better; the J call may be wrong. This CDR3 comprises 14 residues. CDR1 is SGHTA and CDR2 is FQGTGA in the germline V gene. CDR3 amino acids: CASSLSGFGETQYF. CDR3 DNA: TGTGCCAGCAGCTTAAGTGGTTTCGGGGAGACCCAGTACTTC.

The chain links TRBV7-8 to TRBJ2-3; weak D call: TRBD1 (5 bases). The DNA end lines up better with TRBJ2-7; the J call may be wrong. The CDR3 runs to 15 residues. CDR1 and CDR2 (germline): SGHVS, FQNEAQ. CDR3 nucleotides: TGTGCCAGCAGCTTAGCGGTTGACAGCTCCTACGAGCAGTACTTC. It encodes CASSLAVDSSYEQYF.

This clonotype was counted only a few times. The V and J genes are TRBV7-2 and TRBJ2-5; D may correspond to TRBD1 or TRBD2 (5 bases each). The J call may be wrong; the DNA end is better matched by TRBJ2-1. CDR1 is SGHTA and CDR2 is FQGNSA in the germline V gene. The CDR3 has 12 amino acids. The CDR3 region has the DNA TGTGCCAGCAGCTTAGGGGGGTATGAGCAGTTCTTC. Translation gives CASSLGGYEQFF.

The V gene is TRBV7-8, the J gene TRBJ1-5, with TRBD1 matching over 7 bases. Germline V lookup: CDR1 SGHVS, CDR2 FQNEAQ. This CDR3 region has 15 residues. With 2 bases clipped from V and 6 bases from J, the junction kept 7 bases outside the gene matches. Here the CDR3 DNA reads TGTGCCAGCAGCTTATCGGGACAGCAAGGTCAGCCCCAGCATTTT. Its protein product is CASSLSGQQGQPQHF.

To note about this clonotype: Germline is not matched at one junction end, which may reflect a read error. The J gene is TRBJ2-2, the V gene TRBV7-6; a possible D gene is TRBD1 (6 bases). The CDR3 is 15 amino acids. CDR1 SGHVS and CDR2 FNYEAQ come from the germline V gene. The chain's CDR3 is CASSSQGHGTGELFF. The CDR3 region has the DNA TGTGCTAGCAGCTCACAGGGCCACGGGACCGGGGAGCTGTTTTTT.

This clonotype is large. DNA for the CDR3: TGTGCCAGCAGCCATGGGGGACAAGAGACCCAGTACTTC. Its protein is CASSHGGQETQYF. The chain joins TRBV11-2 to TRBJ2-5, with D perhaps matching TRBD1 or TRBD2 (5 bases each). Germline V gene lookup returns CDR1 SGHAT and CDR2 FQNNGV. The germline V and J ends were trimmed by 5 bases and 2 bases, with 9 bases remaining between them. CDR3 length: 13 amino acids.

This clonotype showed up just a few times. The chain carries TRBV12-3 or TRBV12-4 and TRBJ2-1; TRBD2 agrees at 7 bases. The DNA end favors TRBJ2-7, so the J call may be wrong. The CDR3 contains 13 residues. The CDR3 loop is CASSKNSGYEQYF. DNA for the CDR3: TGTGCCAGCAGTAAGAATAGCGGGTACGAGCAGTACTTC.

This clonotype has a single count. A junction end diverges from the germline sequence, so it may reflect a read error. This chain uses TRBV7-2 with TRBJ2-6; the D is unclear. The closer fit of TRBJ2-5 to the DNA end suggests the J call may be wrong. Per germline, CDR1 SGHTA and CDR2 FQGNSA. CDR3 length: 13 residues. The CDR3 region is CARSSVRSGTQYF. CDR3 DNA sequence: TGTGCCAGAAGCTCGGTGCGGTCAGGGACCCAGTACTTC.

To note about this clonotype: The junction does not match germline at one end; this may be a read error. The chain recombines TRBV24-1 with TRBJ2-3, with D maybe TRBD2 (6 bases). CDR3 length: 12 amino acids. Germline CDR1 KGHDR, CDR2 SFDVKD. CDR3 region: CATSDPGETQYF. For the CDR3, the DNA is TGTGCCACCAGTGATCCGGGAGAGACCCAGTACTTT.

The genes are TRBV12-3 or TRBV12-4 and TRBJ2-4; D unresolved. The DNA end is a closer match to TRBJ2-5, so the J assignment may be wrong. The CDR3 extends over 12 amino acids. This CDR3 is CASSSIRETQYF. CDR3 DNA: TGTGCCAGCAGTTCAATCAGAGAGACCCAGTACTTC.

This clonotype was counted only a few times. The V call is TRBV7-2, the J call TRBJ2-5; 12 bases are a match to TRBD2. Judging by the DNA end, TRBJ2-1 fits better; the J call may be wrong. The CDR3 extends over 14 amino acids. Per the germline V gene, CDR1 is SGHTA and CDR2 is FQGNSA. The CDR3 reads CASRRTSGINEQFF. The CDR3 nucleotides are TGTGCCAGCAGACGGACTAGCGGGATCAATGAGCAGTTCTTC.